The clone carrying this T cell receptor (beta chain) has just one count. No antigen is known for it. Researchers ran the PCR with 60 Vbeta and 13 Jbeta primers. Data came from immunoSEQ multiplex PCR; TCRdb stores just in-frame clones and leaves some out. The table lists around 72,000 clones, 65% to 70% of them singletons. These data belong to a study of cytomegalovirus exposure and HLA in healthy donors. Study-level findings and limits: Donors were assumed by presence/absence analyses to have roughly uniform sequencing depth. Reportedly, a later analysis found an Asian-associated ancestry cluster had fewer N-insertions than the approximately 600-donor mean. It was reportedly the case that the classifier diagnosed cytomegalovirus status with high specificity and sensitivity. Later, TCR association rates were found to vary by HLA locus, highest for DRB1 and lowest for HLA-C.

Sequenced input: PBMCs. This receptor was identified in a man aged 40-49 years in good health and CMV-seropositive.

The CDR3 reads CASSSGQITYYGYTF. CDR3 DNA: TGCGCCAGCAGCTCCGGACAGATAACTTACTATGGCTACACCTTC. The chain carries TRBV5-1 and TRBJ1-2; possibly TRBD1 for D (6 bases). The V end was cut by 3 bases, the J end by 3 bases, with 15 bases between. Germline V gene lookup returns CDR1 SGHRS and CDR2 YFSETQ. This CDR3 has 15 residues.